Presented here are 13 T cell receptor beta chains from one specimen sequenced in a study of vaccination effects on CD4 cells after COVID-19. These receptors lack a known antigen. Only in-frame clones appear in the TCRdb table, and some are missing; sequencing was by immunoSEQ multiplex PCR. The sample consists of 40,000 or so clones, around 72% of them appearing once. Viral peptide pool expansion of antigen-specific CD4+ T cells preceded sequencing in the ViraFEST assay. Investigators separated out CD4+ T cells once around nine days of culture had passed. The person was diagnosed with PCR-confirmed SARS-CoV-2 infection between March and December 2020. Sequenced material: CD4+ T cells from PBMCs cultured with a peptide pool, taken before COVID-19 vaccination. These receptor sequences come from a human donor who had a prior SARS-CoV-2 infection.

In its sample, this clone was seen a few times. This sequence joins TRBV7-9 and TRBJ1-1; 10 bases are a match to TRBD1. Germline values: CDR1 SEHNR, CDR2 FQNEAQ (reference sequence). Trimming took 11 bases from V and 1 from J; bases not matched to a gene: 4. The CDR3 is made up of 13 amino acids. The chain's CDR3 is CAGDRGSNTEAFF. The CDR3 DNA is TGTGCCGGGGACAGGGGCTCGAACACTGAAGCTTTCTTT.

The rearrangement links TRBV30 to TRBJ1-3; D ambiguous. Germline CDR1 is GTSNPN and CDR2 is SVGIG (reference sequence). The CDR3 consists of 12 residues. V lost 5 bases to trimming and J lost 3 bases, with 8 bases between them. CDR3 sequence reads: CAWRGGGNTIYF. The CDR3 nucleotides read TGTGCCTGGCGGGGAGGTGGAAACACCATATATTTT.

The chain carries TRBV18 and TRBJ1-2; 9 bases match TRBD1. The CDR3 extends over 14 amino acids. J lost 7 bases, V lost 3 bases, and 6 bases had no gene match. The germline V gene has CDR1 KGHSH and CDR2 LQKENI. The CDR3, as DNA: TGTGCCAGCTCACCCTCGGGACAGGGCGCTGGCTACACCTTC. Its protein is CASSPSGQGAGYTF.

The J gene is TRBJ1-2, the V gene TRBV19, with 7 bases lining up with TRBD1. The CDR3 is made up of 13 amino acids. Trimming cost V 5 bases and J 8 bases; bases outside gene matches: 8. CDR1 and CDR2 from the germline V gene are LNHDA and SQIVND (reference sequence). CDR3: CASSLTGIDGYTF. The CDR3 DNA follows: TGTGCCAGTAGTCTGACAGGGATCGACGGCTACACCTTC.

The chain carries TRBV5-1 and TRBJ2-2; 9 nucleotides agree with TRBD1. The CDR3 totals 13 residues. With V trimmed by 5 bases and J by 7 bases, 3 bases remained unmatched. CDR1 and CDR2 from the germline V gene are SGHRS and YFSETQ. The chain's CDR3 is CASRRTGVGELFF. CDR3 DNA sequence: TGCGCCAGCAGGAGGACAGGGGTCGGGGAGCTGTTTTTT.

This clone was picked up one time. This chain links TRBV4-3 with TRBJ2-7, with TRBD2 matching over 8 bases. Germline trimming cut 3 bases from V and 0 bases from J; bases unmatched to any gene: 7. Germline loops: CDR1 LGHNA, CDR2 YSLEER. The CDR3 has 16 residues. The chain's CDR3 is CASSHHCGRSSYEQYF. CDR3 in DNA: TGCGCCAGCAGCCACCATTGCGGGAGGAGCTCCTACGAGCAGTACTTC.

The CDR3 here is CASSLAYRGKVDTQYF. The CDR3 DNA reads as TGTGCCAGCAGCTTGGCGTACAGGGGGAAGGTAGATACGCAGTATTTT. This chain uses TRBV5-6 with TRBJ2-3; 8 positions agree with TRBD1. The V gene end was trimmed by 0 bases and the J gene end by 5 bases; junction bases not matched to a gene: 8. This CDR3 comprises 16 residues. Germline V CDR1 and CDR2: SGHDT, YYEEEE.

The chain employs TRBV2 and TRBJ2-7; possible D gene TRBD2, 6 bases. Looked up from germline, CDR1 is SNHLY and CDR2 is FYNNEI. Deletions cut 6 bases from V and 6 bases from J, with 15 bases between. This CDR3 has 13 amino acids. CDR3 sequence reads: CASRFWEEGEQYF. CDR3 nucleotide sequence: TGTGCCAGCAGGTTCTGGGAGGAGGGCGAGCAGTACTTC.

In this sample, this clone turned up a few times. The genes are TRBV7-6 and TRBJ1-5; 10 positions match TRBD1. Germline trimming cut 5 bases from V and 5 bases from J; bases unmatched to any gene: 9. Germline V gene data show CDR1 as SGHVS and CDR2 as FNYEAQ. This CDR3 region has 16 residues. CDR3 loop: CASSPVDRGLHQPQHF. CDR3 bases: TGTGCCAGCAGCCCTGTTGACAGGGGGCTCCATCAGCCCCAGCATTTT.

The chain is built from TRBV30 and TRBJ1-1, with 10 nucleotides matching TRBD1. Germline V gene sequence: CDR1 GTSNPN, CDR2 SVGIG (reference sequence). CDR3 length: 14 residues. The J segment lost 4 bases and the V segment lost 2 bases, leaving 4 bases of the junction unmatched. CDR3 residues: CAWSRTGGTTEAFF. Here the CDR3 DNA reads TGTGCCTGGAGTAGGACAGGGGGAACCACTGAAGCTTTCTTT.

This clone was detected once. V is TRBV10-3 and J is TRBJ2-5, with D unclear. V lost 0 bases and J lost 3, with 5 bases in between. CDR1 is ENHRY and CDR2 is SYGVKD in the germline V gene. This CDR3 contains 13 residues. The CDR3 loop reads CAISESKEETQYF. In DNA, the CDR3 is TGTGCCATCAGTGAGTCCAAGGAAGAGACCCAGTACTTC.

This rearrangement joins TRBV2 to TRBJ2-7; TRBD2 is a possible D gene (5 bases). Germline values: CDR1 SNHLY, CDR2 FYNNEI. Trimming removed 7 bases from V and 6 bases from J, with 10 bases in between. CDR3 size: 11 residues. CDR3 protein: CASTEVVEQYF. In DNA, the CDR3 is TGTGCCAGCACGGAGGTGGTCGAGCAGTACTTC.

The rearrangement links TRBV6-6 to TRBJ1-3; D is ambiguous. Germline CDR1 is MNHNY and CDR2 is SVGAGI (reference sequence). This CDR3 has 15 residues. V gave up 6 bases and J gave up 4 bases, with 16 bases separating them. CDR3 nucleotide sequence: TGTGCCAGCAGCGGAACACAAACGTCCGGAAACACCATATATTTT. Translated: CASSGTQTSGNTIYF.